What follows are 5 T cell receptor beta chains derived from one specimen sequenced in a study of shared clonotypes between healthy human individuals. Some clones are missing from TCRdb's copy, which holds only in-frame ones; the method was immunoSEQ multiplex PCR. The table records 600,000 to 750,000 clones, about nine tenths of them present only once. The sample comprised memory CD8+ T cells from PBMCs. The subset is: CD45RO+ cells pooled with CCR7-negative TemRA cells. These TCRs come from a man between 18 and 35 years old in good health. Some clones in this sample may be carry-over from other donors' samples.

The V gene is TRBV28, the J gene TRBJ2-5; a weak D match, TRBD2 (5 bases). V gave up 3 bases and J gave up 4 bases, with 15 bases separating them. This CDR3 has 15 residues. Germline assignment: CDR1 MDHEN and CDR2 SYDVKM. The CDR3 sequence is CASSFGVSGVETQYF. The CDR3 nucleotides read TGTGCCAGCAGTTTCGGGGTGTCCGGGGTAGAGACCCAGTACTTC.

The J gene is TRBJ2-7, the V gene TRBV5-6; D is possibly TRBD2 (6 bases). The germline V gene has CDR1 SGHDT and CDR2 YYEEEE. The CDR3 runs to 17 residues. The germline V and J ends were trimmed by 1 base and 0 bases, with 17 bases remaining between them. The CDR3 nucleotides read TGTGCCAGCAGCTTGATGGGACTGGGGACTGCCTCCTACGAGCAGTACTTC. As protein: CASSLMGLGTASYEQYF.

This chain connects TRBV19 to TRBJ2-7; 8 bases are shared with TRBD2. The length of the CDR3 is 13 residues. After removal of 1 base from V and 11 bases from J, the junction contained 7 bases not matched to a gene. Germline assignment: CDR1 LNHDA and CDR2 SQIVND (reference sequence). CDR3 sequence: CASSIGTSWKKYF. CDR3 coding DNA: TGTGCCAGTAGTATAGGGACTAGCTGGAAGAAGTACTTC.

The rearrangement uses TRBV28 and TRBJ2-5; D may match TRBD1 or TRBD2 (6 bases each). CDR1 is MDHEN and CDR2 is SYDVKM in the germline V gene. Trimming stripped 3 bases from V and 3 bases from J, with 20 bases between. The CDR3 is 17 amino acids. CDR3 residues: CASSLGATLAAEETQYF. Written as DNA, the CDR3 is TGTGCCAGCAGTTTGGGGGCGACTTTAGCGGCAGAAGAGACCCAGTACTTC.

This chain connects TRBV11-2 to TRBJ2-7, with D possibly being TRBD1 (5 bases). Germline CDR1 is SGHAT and CDR2 is FQNNGV. CDR3 length: 14 residues. V lost 3 bases to trimming and J lost 4 bases, with 13 bases between them. CDR3: CASSFSGQGYEQYF. The CDR3 nucleotides read TGTGCCAGCAGCTTTTCAGGGCAAGGGTACGAGCAGTACTTC.